A single sample gave rise to the 12 T cell receptor beta chains below, sequenced in a study of cytomegalovirus exposure and HLA in healthy donors. Primers for the PCR totalled 60 Vbeta and 13 Jbeta. TCRdb's table, derived via immunoSEQ multiplex PCR, lists solely in-frame clones and lacks some. The sample has 240,000 or so clones; around 76% are singletons. The specimen sequenced was PBMCs. The receptors were gathered from a woman between 35 and 50 years old in good health and CMV-seropositive.

The rearrangement uses TRBV4-1 and TRBJ2-1, with 8 positions matching TRBD1. Germline assignment: CDR1 MGHRA and CDR2 YSYEKL. The CDR3 covers 16 residues. The ends lost 5 bases at V and 3 bases at J; junction bases unmatched: 9. The CDR3 DNA reads TGCGCCAGCAGCTTTAGGACAGGGATTCTCTACAATGAGCAGTTCTTC. Translating it yields CASSFRTGILYNEQFF.

The V call is TRBV5-1, the J call TRBJ2-2, with D possibly matching TRBD1 (5 bases). Per the germline V gene, CDR1 is SGHRS and CDR2 is YFSETQ. Deletions cut 4 bases from V and 3 bases from J, with 19 bases between. There are 17 residues in the CDR3. The CDR3 protein is CASSPEPGSRDTGELFF. CDR3 nucleotides: TGCGCCAGCAGCCCAGAGCCGGGCTCCAGGGACACCGGGGAGCTGTTTTTT.

The V gene is TRBV5-4, the J gene TRBJ2-7; unclear D gene. Per the germline V gene, CDR1 is SGHNT and CDR2 is YYREEE (reference sequence). V was clipped by 4 bases and J by 1 base, with 12 bases between them. The CDR3 contains 14 residues. CDR3 region: CASSHRTESYEQYF. Here the CDR3 DNA reads TGTGCCAGCAGCCACCGCACTGAATCCTACGAGCAGTACTTC. The full variable domain, completed using reference TRBV5-4 and TRBJ2-7, is ETGVTQSPTHLIKTRGQQVTLRCSSQSGHNTVSWYQQALGQGPQFIFQYYREEENGRGNFPPRFSGLQFPNYSSELNVNALELDDSALYLCASSHRTESYEQYFGPGTRLTVT.

The rearrangement joins TRBV6-1 to TRBJ1-2, with 9 bases fitting TRBD1. Germline V CDR1 and CDR2: MNHNS, SASEGT. With 9 bases clipped from V and 4 bases from J, the junction kept 9 bases outside the gene matches. This CDR3 region has 14 residues. CDR3 sequence reads: CASRRQGDIYGYTF. As DNA, the CDR3 is TGTGCCAGTCGACGACAGGGGGATATCTATGGCTACACCTTC.

The gene calls are TRBV5-4 and TRBJ1-1; the match to TRBD1 covers 10 bases. V was clipped by 3 bases and J by 12 bases; unmatched bases: 5. The CDR3 totals 12 residues. Germline V lookup: CDR1 SGHNT, CDR2 YYREEE (reference sequence). CDR3 protein: CASSWRQGASFF. The CDR3 DNA reads TGTGCCAGCAGCTGGAGACAGGGGGCATCTTTCTTT.

This chain connects TRBV18 to TRBJ1-5; 9 nucleotides agree with TRBD1. CDR1 is KGHSH and CDR2 is LQKENI in the germline V gene. V trimming: 4 bases; J trimming: 7 bases; junction bases outside the gene matches: 5. This CDR3 has 14 amino acids. CDR3 in amino acids: CASSQQGAGQPQHF. As DNA, the CDR3 is TGTGCCAGCTCACAACAGGGGGCTGGACAGCCCCAGCATTTT. The variable domain in full, with the rest retrieved from reference TRBV18 and TRBJ1-5, is NAGVMQNPRHLVRRRGQEARLRCSPMKGHSHVYWYRQLPEEGLKFMVYLQKENIIDESGMPKERFSAEFPKEGPSILRIQQVVRGDSAAYFCASSQQGAGQPQHFGDGTRLSIL.

This clone appeared a few times. The genes are TRBV5-4 and TRBJ1-3; unclear D gene. CDR3 length: 15 amino acids. Trimming removed 2 bases at V and 0 bases at J, with 9 bases between. The germline CDR1 and CDR2 sequences are SGHNT and YYREEE (reference sequence). CDR3 bases: TGTGCCAGCAGCTTTTCGGGATTCTCTGGAAACACCATATATTTT. Translated: CASSFSGFSGNTIYF.

This chain links TRBV5-1 with TRBJ1-2; a weak D match, TRBD1 (5 bases). Trimming took 5 bases from V and 2 from J, leaving 16 bases between them. This CDR3 region has 15 residues. Looked up from germline, CDR1 is SGHRS and CDR2 is YFSETQ. This CDR3 is CASRTRGGENYGYTF. Here the CDR3 DNA reads TGCGCCAGCAGAACCCGGGGGGGTGAAAACTATGGCTACACCTTC.

V gene TRBV7-9 combines with J gene TRBJ1-3; no clear D. The germline gives CDR1 SEHNR, CDR2 FQNEAQ (reference sequence). The CDR3 runs 15 residues. The V and J ends lost 2 bases and 0 bases respectively, with 8 bases between them. DNA of the CDR3: TGTGCCAGCAGCTTATCCGGGGTCTCTGGAAACACCATATATTTT. Residues: CASSLSGVSGNTIYF.

The rearrangement links TRBV7-3 to TRBJ2-3; D is perhaps TRBD1 (6 bases). Trimming removed 2 bases from V and 5 bases from J, with 8 bases in between. The CDR3 spans 13 residues. The germline V gene encodes CDR1 SGHTA and CDR2 FQGTGA. CDR3: CASSLEQGDTQYF. The CDR3 coding sequence is TGTGCCAGCAGCTTAGAACAGGGAGATACGCAGTATTTT.

This clone was seen ten or more times. The V gene is TRBV10-1, the J gene TRBJ2-7; TRBD2 matches at 11 bases. The CDR3 runs to 16 residues. Germline CDR1 and CDR2: WNHNN and SYGVQD (reference sequence). V lost 4 bases and J lost 1; bases outside the gene matches: 6. The CDR3 bases are TGCGCCAGCAGTGGTACTAGCGGGAGAGGGTCCTACGAGCAGTACTTC. It translates to CASSGTSGRGSYEQYF.

The chain is built from TRBV29-1 and TRBJ1-2; 9 nucleotides line up with TRBD1. Germline V gives CDR1 SQVTM, CDR2 ANQGSEA. This CDR3 contains 13 residues. The V and J ends lost 7 bases and 5 bases, in that order; junction bases with no gene match: 8. CDR3 sequence reads: CSAHRDRAYGYTF. CDR3 coding DNA: TGCAGCGCCCACCGGGACAGGGCGTATGGCTACACCTTC.